This TCR beta chain was observed in a study of T cell responses to AZD1222 COVID-19 vaccine. Study outcomes and limitations: With two AZD1222 doses given, Spike-specific TCR breadth and depth both rose. No repertoire was sampled before or during the peak T cell response, only after it. Among the donors, most were white British and more were female, and clonal diversity was possibly underestimated.

Assay used: immunoSEQ multiplex PCR; TCRdb lists only in-frame clones, some missing. The data contain around 130,000 clones, about 86% of them seen just once; the ten biggest clones take up about 12%. There are 15 residues in the CDR3. Germline loops: CDR1 MDHEN, CDR2 SYDVKM. Trimming removed 7 bases from V and 2 bases from J, with 17 bases in between. Comments on this clone: Its target is not known.

This rearrangement joins TRBV28 to TRBJ1-1; D gene ambiguous. The sequence was collected from an adult in good health. Sequenced here: peripheral blood, sampled on day 0 of AZD1222 vaccination. The CDR3 protein is CASTLGPGANTEAFF. The DNA for the CDR3 is TGTGCCAGCACCCTCGGTCCGGGAGCCAACACTGAAGCTTTCTTT.